This T cell receptor beta chain was obtained from a study of T-cell memory formation after mild COVID-19. Looking at the study overall: Clusters were largely donor specific.

This clonotype was recorded a few times. What it binds is unknown. A single record per CDR3 protein comes from TCRdb applying MiXCR to the 5' RACE reads. The table includes around 150,000 distinct CDR3 sequences, roughly 15% detected once. The CDR3 runs 14 residues. V shed 4 bases and J shed 5 bases, with 13 bases lying between them. Germline values: CDR1 SGHKS, CDR2 YYEKEE (reference sequence). The study, taken as a whole, reports: Shrinking CD4+ clones resided mostly in CM and EM, and CD8+ ones in EMRA. Researchers found some responding clones in pre-infection memory, a sign that cross-reactive memory joined. A balance of CD4 and CD8 characterized clones contracting day 15 to 85, whereas later expanders leaned CD4+.

The chain joins TRBV5-5 to TRBJ1-5; weak D call: TRBD1 (5 bases). What was sequenced was PBMCs or a T cell subset sorted from them (not recorded which). This sequence originates from an adult woman who had mild COVID-19 (a few samples of this study predate the infection). Cell type and time point are not known. The CDR3 sequence: CASSPRGDYQPQHF. The CDR3 DNA reads TGTGCCAGCAGCCCGCGGGGGGACTATCAGCCCCAGCATTTT.